These 5 T cell receptor beta chains were sequenced from one sample in a study of shared clonotypes between healthy human individuals. The table came from immunoSEQ multiplex PCR; TCRdb's copy has only in-frame clones and leaves some out. Of 400,000 to 600,000 clones in the sample, about four fifths were seen once. Source material: PBMCs. These receptors came from a woman in her thirties or forties in good health. Some clones in this sample may be carry-over from other donors' samples.

The rearrangement links TRBV14 to TRBJ1-5; D uncertain. This CDR3 spans 14 amino acids. The V end lost 1 base, the J end lost 1 base, and 5 bases lay between the germline ends. CDR1 is SGHDN and CDR2 is FVKESK in the germline V gene. The CDR3: CASSQVNSNQPQHF. In nucleotides, the CDR3 is TGTGCCAGCAGCCAAGTAAACAGCAATCAGCCCCAGCATTTT.

The chain recombines TRBV15 with TRBJ2-3, with 10 bases that match TRBD2. The CDR3 spans 18 residues. Germline lookup yields CDR1 LNHNV and CDR2 YYDKDF (reference sequence). Unmatched junction bases numbered 13, after V lost 0 bases and J lost 7 bases. CDR3 in amino acids: CATSRDQSGRALRNTQYF. The CDR3 nucleotides are TGTGCCACCAGCAGAGATCAGAGCGGGAGGGCCCTCAGAAATACGCAGTATTTT.

The chain is built from TRBV5-1 and TRBJ2-1; 10 bases line up with TRBD2. Germline assignment: CDR1 SGHRS and CDR2 YFSETQ. The CDR3 covers 16 residues. V shed 4 bases, J shed 4 bases, and the junction held 8 bases outside the gene matches. CDR3 sequence: CASSEPGTSAYNEQFF. CDR3 DNA: TGCGCCAGCAGCGAGCCCGGGACTAGCGCATACAATGAGCAGTTCTTC.

Notes on this clone: The same CDR3 can be traced to other DNA sequences in this sample. V and J are TRBV27 and TRBJ2-7; possibly TRBD1 or TRBD2 for D (6 bases each). The CDR3 length is 14 residues. Deletions cut 3 bases from V and 4 bases from J, with 13 bases between. Germline V gene sequence: CDR1 MNHEY, CDR2 SMNVEV (reference sequence). CDR3 sequence: CASSLGAGRYEQYF. The CDR3 region has the DNA TGTGCCAGCAGTTTGGGGGCAGGGAGGTACGAGCAGTACTTC.

The rearrangement links TRBV7-3 to TRBJ2-1; D is uncertain. The CDR3 loop spans 15 amino acids. V was pared by 1 base and J by 6 bases, with 13 bases between. The germline V gene has CDR1 SGHTA and CDR2 FQGTGA. The CDR3 spells CASSLNPGAVNEQFF. CDR3 DNA: TGTGCCAGCAGCTTAAATCCAGGAGCTGTCAATGAGCAGTTCTTC.